The rows below give T cell receptor beta chains drawn from one sample of a study of vaccination effects on CD4 cells after COVID-19. Their antigen targets remain unknown. Method: immunoSEQ multiplex PCR; TCRdb's copy keeps in-frame clones and lacks some. The data show 70,000 to 85,000 clones, 60% to 80% seen once. The sample in question was CD4+ T cells from PBMCs cultured without peptide, obtained before COVID-19 vaccination. The origin of the receptors is a human donor who received a COVID-19 vaccine. Each CDR3 is given with its conserved first and last residue. Fields, in order: J gene, CDR3 length, clone size, D gene, V gene, CDR3 protein, CDR3 DNA. A D gene is named only where the DNA matches it firmly. Part of the rows lack a size; the others show once, few, many or a class for expanded clones.

TRBJ1-5 14 few - TRBV11-2 CASSSSVGGQPQHF TGTGCCAGCAGCTCGTCAGTGGGCGGACAGCCCCAGCATTTT
TRBJ2-6 13 - - TRBV5-1 CASSTDRANVLTF TGCGCCAGCAGCACGGACAGGGCCAACGTCCTGACTTTC
TRBJ1-2 15 - TRBD1 TRBV7-2 CASSSSGQGVYGYTF TGTGCCAGCAGCTCCTCCGGACAGGGTGTATATGGCTACACCTTC
TRBJ1-2 14 - - TRBV28 CASSPRVGPWGYTF TGTGCCAGCAGCCCTCGGGTAGGCCCTTGGGGCTACACCTTC
TRBJ2-5 15 - - TRBV5-1 CASSSWGRGEETQYF TGCGCCAGCAGCTCCTGGGGCAGGGGGGAAGAGACCCAGTACTTC
TRBJ1-4 16 - - TRBV5-1 CASSSSLRGGNEKLFF TGCGCCAGCAGCTCGTCCCTTAGGGGGGGTAATGAAAAACTGTTTTTT
TRBJ2-3 16 - - TRBV18 CASSPNPGRAGDTQYF TGTGCCAGCTCACCAAACCCGGGACGGGCGGGGGATACGCAGTATTTT
TRBJ1-5 13 once - TRBV15 CATSTVQYQPQHF TGTGCCACCAGCACGGTACAGTATCAGCCCCAGCATTTT
TRBJ1-1 16 - - TRBV19 CASSIARRLPNTEAFF TGTGCCAGTAGTATAGCCCGACGGTTGCCGAACACTGAAGCTTTCTTT
TRBJ1-4 15 few TRBD1 TRBV18 CASSEDRGRSEKLFF TGTGCCAGCTCGGAAGACAGGGGGCGGAGTGAAAAACTGTTTTTT
TRBJ2-3 16 - - TRBV5-5 CASSGGGTPSTDTQYF TGTGCCAGCAGCGGGGGGGGCACCCCTAGCACAGATACGCAGTATTTT
TRBJ1-5 16 few - TRBV7-2 CASSLVGRYSNQPQHF TGTGCCAGCAGCTTAGTGGGCCGGTATAGCAATCAGCCCCAGCATTTT
TRBJ1-1 14 few - TRBV5-1 CASSPDSTNTEAFF TGCGCCAGCAGCCCAGACAGTACGAACACTGAAGCTTTCTTT
TRBJ2-1 13 - - TRBV6-6 CASSPREVGEQFF TGTGCCAGCAGTCCCCGAGAGGTCGGCGAGCAGTTCTTC
TRBJ1-5 13 - - TRBV2 CASADSYNQPQHF TGTGCCAGTGCGGACAGCTACAATCAGCCCCAGCATTTT
TRBJ2-5 13 - - TRBV7-3 CASSLANQETQYF TGTGCCAGCAGCTTAGCAAACCAAGAGACCCAGTACTTC
TRBJ1-5 14 few TRBD1 TRBV19 CASGTGRGNQPQHF TGTGCCTCCGGGACAGGACGGGGCAATCAGCCCCAGCATTTT
TRBJ2-6 15 - - TRBV6-5 CASSRTGAGANVLTF TGTGCCAGCAGTCGGACGGGTGCGGGGGCCAACGTCCTGACTTTC
TRBJ1-2 14 few - TRBV4-3 CASSPRHGLDGYTF TGCGCCAGCAGCCCGCGGCATGGTTTGGATGGCTACACCTTC
TRBJ1-1 13 - - TRBV10-3 CAISEGGNTEAFF TGTGCCATCAGTGAGGGGGGGAACACTGAAGCTTTCTTT
TRBJ2-1 15 - - TRBV4-1 CASSQGQLQYNEQFF TGCGCCAGCAGCCAAGGACAGTTACAATACAATGAGCAGTTCTTC
TRBJ1-6 14 - - TRBV20-1 CSASRGAEDSPLHF TGCAGTGCTAGTCGGGGGGCTGAGGATTCACCCCTCCACTTT
TRBJ1-2 17 - - TRBV7-2 CASSDRGAPGTNYGYTF TGTGCCAGCAGCGACCGCGGTGCCCCAGGGACTAACTATGGCTACACCTTC